Below, 26 T cell receptor beta chains from the same sample are listed, as sequenced in a study of T cell responses to AZD1222 COVID-19 vaccine. Sequenced by immunoSEQ multiplex PCR; TCRdb stores in-frame clones only, minus some. In the table there are approximately 180,000 clones, about 87% of which are singletons. The sequenced sample was peripheral blood, obtained 28 days after the second dose of the MenACWY control vaccine. These receptors came from an adult who received the MenACWY meningococcal vaccine as a control.

The V gene is TRBV24-1, the J gene TRBJ2-5; 7 nucleotides align to TRBD2. This CDR3 region has 15 residues. Germline CDR1 reads KGHDR; CDR2 reads SFDVKD. The J segment lost 5 bases and the V segment lost 6 bases, leaving 11 bases of the junction unmatched. In DNA, the CDR3 is TGTGCCACCAGTCAATCGGCGGGAGCTTGGGAGACCCAGTACTTC. Its protein is CATSQSAGAWETQYF.

The gene calls are TRBV5-1 and TRBJ2-3; D gene uncertain. Germline-derived CDR1 and CDR2 are SGHRS and YFSETQ. V lost 4 bases and J 0 bases, leaving 15 bases between the germline ends. The CDR3 has 16 amino acids. CDR3 amino acids: CASSPLGLTSTDTQYF. CDR3 coding DNA: TGCGCCAGCAGCCCCCTCGGGTTGACTAGCACAGATACGCAGTATTTT.

The genes are TRBV11-3 and TRBJ1-1; possible D gene TRBD1, 6 bases. Germline values: CDR1 SGHNT, CDR2 YENEEA. The length of the CDR3 is 18 residues. Trimming left V 2 bases short and J 3 bases short, with 22 bases between. The CDR3 DNA sequence: TGTGCCAGCAGCTTATCCGGTGTGTGGGGACATGATGACACTGAAGCTTTCTTT. It specifies CASSLSGVWGHDDTEAFF.

The gene calls are TRBV7-2 and TRBJ2-1; tentative D call: TRBD2 (7 bases). The germline CDR1 and CDR2 sequences are SGHTA and FQGNSA. Trimming took off 1 base at V and 5 bases at J, with 15 bases between the two ends. The CDR3 sequence is 16 residues long. Here the CDR3 reads CASSLVGGRMDNEQFF. Here the CDR3 DNA reads TGTGCCAGCAGCTTAGTGGGGGGGCGTATGGACAATGAGCAGTTCTTC.

This chain uses TRBV10-2 with TRBJ2-7; 13 bases match TRBD2. There are 16 residues in the CDR3. Germline CDR1 is WSHSY and CDR2 is SAAADI. V was clipped by 6 bases and J by 6 bases; unmatched bases: 11. CDR3 in DNA: TGCGCCAGCAGGAAGGGACTAGCGGGAAATAGCATCGAGCAGTACTTC. The encoded protein is CASRKGLAGNSIEQYF.

This clone was found once. This rearrangement joins TRBV6-5 to TRBJ2-1; weak D call: TRBD1 (6 bases). Trimming shortened V by 6 bases and J by 5 bases, and 14 bases separated the two germline ends. From germline, CDR1 is MNHEY and CDR2 SVGAGI. There are 14 residues in the CDR3. CDR3 sequence (DNA): TGTGCCAGCAGCCGAACAGGGATGAACAATGAGCAGTTCTTC. The encoded protein is CASSRTGMNNEQFF.

This chain connects TRBV5-1 to TRBJ2-3; weak D call: TRBD1 (6 bases). Germline assignment: CDR1 SGHRS and CDR2 YFSETQ. Trimming removed 4 bases from V and 2 bases from J, with 14 bases in between. The CDR3 length is 15 residues. CDR3 loop: CASSPPGTNTDTQYF. Here the CDR3 DNA reads TGCGCCAGCAGCCCCCCCGGGACAAACACAGATACGCAGTATTTT. Full variable domain (missing parts from reference TRBV5-1 and TRBJ2-3): KAGVTQTPRYLIKTRGQQVTLSCSPISGHRSVSWYQQTPGQGLQFLFEYFSETQRNKGNFPGRFSGRQFSNSRSEMNVSTLELGDSALYLCASSPPGTNTDTQYFGPGTRLTVL.

The rearrangement links TRBV6-4 to TRBJ2-1; 12 nucleotides line up with TRBD2. Trimming cost V 7 bases and J 1 base; bases outside gene matches: 2. The CDR3 totals 15 residues. Germline CDR1 reads MRHNA; CDR2 reads SNTAGT. The CDR3 DNA reads TGTGCCAGCACCCTAGCGGGAGGGTCCTACAATGAGCAGTTCTTC. The encoded protein is CASTLAGGSYNEQFF.

The chain links TRBV6-2 or TRBV6-3 to TRBJ2-1, with D hard to call. Germline values: CDR1 MNHEY, CDR2 SVGEGT. The CDR3 runs 17 residues. Trimming shortened V by 2 bases and J by 4 bases, and 18 bases separated the two germline ends. Here the CDR3 DNA reads TGTGCCAGCAGTTACAGTCCTACCTCTGGCCTATACAATGAGCAGTTCTTC. Amino acids: CASSYSPTSGLYNEQFF.

The chain is built from TRBV6-5 and TRBJ1-2; 7 nucleotides align to TRBD1. With 5 bases clipped from V and 7 bases from J, the junction kept 7 bases outside the gene matches. Germline V gives CDR1 MNHEY, CDR2 SVGAGI. The CDR3 extends over 13 amino acids. The CDR3 protein is CASSRTGVAGYTF. As DNA, the CDR3 is TGTGCCAGCAGTCGTACAGGGGTCGCTGGCTACACCTTC.

V usage is TRBV6-4 and J usage is TRBJ2-2; 7 bases agree with TRBD2. The junction had 1 base not matched to a gene; V was cut back by 3 bases and J by 6 bases. Germline CDR1 is MRHNA and CDR2 is SNTAGT. This CDR3 contains 13 residues. The CDR3 is CASSDAGAGELFF. CDR3 bases: TGTGCCAGCAGTGATGCGGGAGCCGGGGAGCTGTTTTTT.

V usage is TRBV5-4 and J usage is TRBJ1-2; no clear D gene. With 0 bases removed from V and 2 bases from J, the gap between germline ends came to 14 bases. Germline-derived CDR1 and CDR2 are SGHNT and YYREEE (reference sequence). The CDR3 is 16 residues long. The CDR3 region has the DNA TGTGCCAGCAGCTTGGGGGCGGGAGGACCGAACTATGGCTACACCTTC. Translating it yields CASSLGAGGPNYGYTF.

The genes are TRBV5-5 and TRBJ1-2; the match to TRBD1 covers 8 bases. Trimming took 4 bases from V and 5 from J; bases not matched to a gene: 10. Per germline, CDR1 SGHKS and CDR2 YYEKEE (reference sequence). CDR3 length: 15 residues. CDR3 protein: CASSHPTGARYGYTF. CDR3 coding DNA: TGTGCCAGCAGCCACCCGACAGGGGCGAGGTATGGCTACACCTTC. Filled out from reference TRBV5-5 and TRBJ1-2, the complete variable domain reads DAGVTQSPTHLIKTRGQQVTLRCSPISGHKSVSWYQQVLGQGPQFIFQYYEKEERGRGNFPDRFSARQFPNYSSELNVNALLLGDSALYLCASSHPTGARYGYTFGSGTRLTVV.

The genes are TRBV7-3 and TRBJ2-2; D is perhaps TRBD2 (5 bases). Germline V gives CDR1 SGHTA, CDR2 FQGTGA. The CDR3 length is 15 residues. Trimming left V 3 bases short and J 4 bases short, with 12 bases between. In DNA, the CDR3 is TGTGCCAGCAGCTTCGGGGTTGGGTCCACCGGGGAGCTGTTTTTT. Protein sequence: CASSFGVGSTGELFF.

The chain recombines TRBV5-5 with TRBJ1-2; D remains unclear. The CDR3 runs 14 residues. V lost 3 bases and J lost 4, with 13 bases in between. The germline gives CDR1 SGHKS, CDR2 YYEKEE (reference sequence). CDR3 in amino acids: CASSSPRTGYGYTF. The DNA for the CDR3 is TGTGCCAGCAGCTCACCTCGGACGGGCTATGGCTACACCTTC.

This rearrangement joins TRBV4-3 to TRBJ2-2; 13 bases align to TRBD2. Germline loops: CDR1 LGHNA, CDR2 YSLEER. This CDR3 region has 17 residues. V shed 0 bases and J 4 bases; nucleotides not matched to a gene: 2. CDR3 sequence (DNA): TGCGCCAGCAGCCAAGAACTAGCGGGAGGGCGCACCGGGGAGCTGTTTTTT. This codes for CASSQELAGGRTGELFF.

This clone was recorded only once. The V call is TRBV6-5, the J call TRBJ1-1; the match to TRBD1 covers 8 bases. J was trimmed by 0 bases and V by 2 bases; bases with no gene match: 2. There are 15 residues in the CDR3. Germline V gene lookup returns CDR1 MNHEY and CDR2 SVGAGI. CDR3 sequence reads: CASSYGDRLNTEAFF. For the CDR3, the DNA is TGTGCCAGCAGTTACGGGGACAGGTTGAACACTGAAGCTTTCTTT.

The sample holds one count of this clone. The CDR3 spells CASSLSGRILYEQYF. CDR3 coding DNA: TGTGCCAGCAGTTTAAGTGGACGGATCCTCTACGAGCAGTACTTC. The rearrangement uses TRBV27 and TRBJ2-7; D ambiguous. In germline, CDR1 is MNHEY, CDR2 SMNVEV (reference sequence). The V and J ends lost 2 bases and 3 bases respectively, with 14 bases between them. This CDR3 comprises 15 residues.

The CDR3, as DNA: TGCAGCGTCCCGATGAACACTGAAGCTTTCTTT. Protein: CSVPMNTEAFF. The genes are TRBV29-1 and TRBJ1-1; D uncertain. V was pared by 6 bases and J by 0 bases, with 5 bases between. Germline values: CDR1 SQVTM, CDR2 ANQGSEA. CDR3 length: 11 amino acids.

The J gene is TRBJ2-1, the V gene TRBV19, with 8 bases matching TRBD2. The V gene end was trimmed by 6 bases and the J gene end by 7 bases; junction bases not matched to a gene: 14. The CDR3 is 16 amino acids. In germline, CDR1 is LNHDA, CDR2 SQIVND (reference sequence). CDR3 sequence: CASRESGTREFNEQFF. CDR3 bases: TGTGCCAGTAGGGAATCCGGGACTAGGGAGTTTAATGAGCAGTTCTTC.

This clone was detected a few times. This chain joins TRBV6-1 and TRBJ1-4; TRBD1 matches 9 bases. V gave up 0 bases and J gave up 7 bases; unmatched junction bases: 6. This CDR3 spans 16 amino acids. Per the germline V gene, CDR1 is MNHNS and CDR2 is SASEGT. Here the CDR3 DNA reads TGTGCCAGCAGTGAAGCGGCGGGACAGGGCTCTGAAAAACTGTTTTTT. Its translation: CASSEAAGQGSEKLFF.

This clone appeared a single time. The V and J genes are TRBV7-2 and TRBJ2-7, with TRBD2 as a possible D gene (5 bases). The CDR3 is 12 residues long. Germline loops: CDR1 SGHTA, CDR2 FQGNSA. Trimming shortened V by 5 bases and J by 4 bases, and 9 bases separated the two germline ends. The CDR3 DNA reads as TGTGCCAGCAGCCCCCGGGGATACGAGCAGTACTTC. This translates into CASSPRGYEQYF.

The chain recombines TRBV18 with TRBJ2-7; possibly TRBD1 or TRBD2 for D (5 bases each). CDR1 is KGHSH, CDR2 LQKENI, per germline. The CDR3 runs to 14 residues. The V end lost 3 bases, the J end lost 3 bases, and 12 bases lay between the germline ends. CDR3 coding DNA: TGTGCCAGCTCACCCGGGACGGACGACTACGAGCAGTACTTC. Encoded protein: CASSPGTDDYEQYF.

The CDR3 reads CASSQTGTTSYGYTF. The CDR3 region has the DNA TGTGCCAGCAGCCAAACAGGGACTACGAGCTATGGCTACACCTTC. The chain couples TRBV3-1 (or the pseudogene TRBV3-2) to TRBJ1-2, with a possible D match to TRBD1 (6 bases). V was trimmed by 2 bases and J by 4 bases, leaving 14 bases between them. The CDR3 length is 15 residues. The germline V gene has CDR1 LGHDT and CDR2 YNNKEL (reference sequence).

The chain has TRBV10-3 and TRBJ1-5; no clear D. V lost 4 bases to trimming and J lost 0 bases, with 10 bases between them. This CDR3 is built from 15 residues. Germline V gene data show CDR1 as ENHRY and CDR2 as SYGVKD. This CDR3 is CAISGSDYSNQPQHF. The CDR3 coding sequence is TGTGCCATCAGTGGAAGTGACTATAGCAATCAGCCCCAGCATTTT.

This clone showed up just once. The gene calls are TRBV6-5 and TRBJ2-2; a possible D gene is TRBD1 (6 bases). Germline CDR1 reads MNHEY; CDR2 reads SVGAGI. This CDR3 has 14 residues. V shed 7 bases and J shed 0 bases, with 9 bases lying between them. CDR3 sequence (DNA): TGTGCCAGCACCGGACAGCCGAACACCGGGGAGCTGTTTTTT. It codes for CASTGQPNTGELFF.